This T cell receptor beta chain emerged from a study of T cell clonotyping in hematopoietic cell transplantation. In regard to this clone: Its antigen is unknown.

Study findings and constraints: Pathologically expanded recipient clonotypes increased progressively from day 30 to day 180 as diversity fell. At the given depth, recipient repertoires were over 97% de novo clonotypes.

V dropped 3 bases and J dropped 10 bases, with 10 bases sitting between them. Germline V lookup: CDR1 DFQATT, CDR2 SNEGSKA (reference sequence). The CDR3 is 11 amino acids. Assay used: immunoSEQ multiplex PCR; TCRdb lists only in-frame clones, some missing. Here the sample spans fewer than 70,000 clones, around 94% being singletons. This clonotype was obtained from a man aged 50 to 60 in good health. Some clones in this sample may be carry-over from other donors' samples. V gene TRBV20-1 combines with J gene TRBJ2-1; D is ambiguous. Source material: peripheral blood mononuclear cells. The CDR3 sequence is CSASRSNEQFF. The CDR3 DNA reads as TGCAGTGCTAGTAGGTCTAACGAGCAGTTCTTC.